This entry is about one T cell receptor (beta chain). These data belong to a study of blood T cell repertoires in COVID-19. TCRdb's table, derived via immunoSEQ multiplex PCR, lists solely in-frame clones and lacks some. The top ten hold more than 0.95% of the sample, which has under 250,000 clones, under 95% seen once. J gave up 4 bases and V 4 bases, and 17 bases lay outside the gene matches. This CDR3 region has 20 residues. Germline V gene data show CDR1 as LGHDT and CDR2 as YNNKEL (reference sequence). This clonotype originated in a man aged 25-45 years with acute or convalescent COVID-19. The rearrangement joins TRBV3-1 (or the pseudogene TRBV3-2) to TRBJ2-3; TRBD2 matches 13 bases. The source material was peripheral blood. CDR3 sequence (DNA): TGTGCCAGCAGCCGAAGGGTCCTCGGACTAGCGGGAGAACCCGCAGATACGCAGTATTTT. As protein: CASSRRVLGLAGEPADTQYF.